There are a few counts of the clone carrying this T cell receptor (beta chain). The entry originates in a study of T-cell reconstitution after alpha-beta-depleted transplantation in children. The length of the CDR3 is 15 residues. Unique molecular identifiers were built into the TCRbeta library. A single record per CDR3 protein comes from TCRdb applying MiXCR to the PCR reads. In the table there are roughly 300,000 distinct CDR3 sequences, 10% of which are singletons. The receptor's source is a human donor who donated a stem cell graft to a child with acute lymphoblastic leukemia. The material sequenced was PBMCs from the stem cell graft donor, taken from the stem cell graft. The genes are TRBV12-2 and TRBJ2-7; the D segment call TRBD1 is taken from the table without a DNA check. TRBV12-2 corresponds to a pseudogene. The CDR3 DNA sequence: TGTGCAAGTCGCTTATTCCGAGACAGGGTGCGGGAGCAGTACTTC. Translated: CASRLFRDRVREQYF.